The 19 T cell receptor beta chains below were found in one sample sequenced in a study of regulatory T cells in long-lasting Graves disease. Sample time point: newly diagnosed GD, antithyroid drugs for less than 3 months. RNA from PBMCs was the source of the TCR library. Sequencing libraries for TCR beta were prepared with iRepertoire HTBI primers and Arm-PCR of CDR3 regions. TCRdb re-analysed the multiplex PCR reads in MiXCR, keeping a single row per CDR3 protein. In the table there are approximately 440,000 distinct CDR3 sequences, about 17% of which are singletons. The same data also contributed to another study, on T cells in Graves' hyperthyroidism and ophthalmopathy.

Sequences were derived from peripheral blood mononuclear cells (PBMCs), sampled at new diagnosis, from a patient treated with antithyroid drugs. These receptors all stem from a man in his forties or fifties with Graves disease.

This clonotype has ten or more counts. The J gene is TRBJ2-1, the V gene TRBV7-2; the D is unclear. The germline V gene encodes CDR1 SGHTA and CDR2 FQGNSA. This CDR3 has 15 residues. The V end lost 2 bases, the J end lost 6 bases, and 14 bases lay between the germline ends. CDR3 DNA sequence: TGTGCCAGCAGCTTAACGGCGCAACCCAGCAATGAGCAGTTCTTC. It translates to CASSLTAQPSNEQFF.

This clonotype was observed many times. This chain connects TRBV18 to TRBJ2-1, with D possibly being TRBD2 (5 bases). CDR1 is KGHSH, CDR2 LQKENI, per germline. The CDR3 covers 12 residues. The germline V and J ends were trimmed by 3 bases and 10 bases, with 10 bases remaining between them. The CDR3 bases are TGTGCCAGCTCACCTCTAGCTTTGGAGCAGTTCTTC. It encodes CASSPLALEQFF.

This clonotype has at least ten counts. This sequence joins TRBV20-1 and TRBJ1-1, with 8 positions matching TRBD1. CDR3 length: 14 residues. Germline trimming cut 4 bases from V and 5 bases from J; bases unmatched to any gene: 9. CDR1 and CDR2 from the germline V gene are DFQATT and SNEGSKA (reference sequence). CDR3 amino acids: CSATDRQGATEAFF. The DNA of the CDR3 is TGCAGTGCTACAGACCGGCAGGGGGCAACTGAAGCTTTCTTT.

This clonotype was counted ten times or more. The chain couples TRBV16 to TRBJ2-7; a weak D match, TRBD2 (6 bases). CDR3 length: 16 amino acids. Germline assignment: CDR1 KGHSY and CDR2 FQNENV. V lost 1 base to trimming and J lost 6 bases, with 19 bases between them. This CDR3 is CASSQFKGTASSEQYF. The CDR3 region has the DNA TGTGCCAGCAGCCAATTCAAAGGGACTGCTAGTTCCGAGCAGTACTTC.

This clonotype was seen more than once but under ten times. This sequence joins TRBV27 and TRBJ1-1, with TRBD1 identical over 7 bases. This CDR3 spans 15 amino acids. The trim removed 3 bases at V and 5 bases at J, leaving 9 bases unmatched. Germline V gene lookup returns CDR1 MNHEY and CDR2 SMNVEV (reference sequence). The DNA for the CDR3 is TGTGCCAGCAGTTTCGATCAGGGGGGGAGAACTGAAGCTTTCTTT. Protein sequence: CASSFDQGGRTEAFF.

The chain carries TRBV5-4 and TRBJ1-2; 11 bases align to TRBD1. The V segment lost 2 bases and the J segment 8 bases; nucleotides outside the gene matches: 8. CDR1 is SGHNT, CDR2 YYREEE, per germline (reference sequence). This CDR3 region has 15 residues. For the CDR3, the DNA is TGTGCCAGCAGCTTCAGGACAGGGGGCGCAGGAGGCTACACCTTC. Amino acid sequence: CASSFRTGGAGGYTF.

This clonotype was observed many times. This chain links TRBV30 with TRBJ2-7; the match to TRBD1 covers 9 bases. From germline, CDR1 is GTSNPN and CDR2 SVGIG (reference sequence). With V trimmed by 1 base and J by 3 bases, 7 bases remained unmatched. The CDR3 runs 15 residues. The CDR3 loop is CAWSGRDRVLYEQYF. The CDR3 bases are TGTGCCTGGAGTGGGCGGGACAGGGTCCTCTACGAGCAGTACTTC.

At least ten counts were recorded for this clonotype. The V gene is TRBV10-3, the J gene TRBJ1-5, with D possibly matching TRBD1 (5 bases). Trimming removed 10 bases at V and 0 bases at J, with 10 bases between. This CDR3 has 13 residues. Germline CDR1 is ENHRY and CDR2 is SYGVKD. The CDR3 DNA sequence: TGTGCCAATGGCGACAGTAGCAATCAGCCCCAGCATTTT. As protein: CANGDSSNQPQHF.

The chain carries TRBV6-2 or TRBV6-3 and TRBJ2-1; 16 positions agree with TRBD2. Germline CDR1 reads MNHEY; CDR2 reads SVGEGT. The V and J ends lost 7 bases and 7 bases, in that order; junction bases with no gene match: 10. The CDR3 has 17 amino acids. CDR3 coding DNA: TGTGCCAGCACTCCAGGGACTAGCGGGAGGGTGGTTAATGAGCAGTTCTTC. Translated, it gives CASTPGTSGRVVNEQFF.

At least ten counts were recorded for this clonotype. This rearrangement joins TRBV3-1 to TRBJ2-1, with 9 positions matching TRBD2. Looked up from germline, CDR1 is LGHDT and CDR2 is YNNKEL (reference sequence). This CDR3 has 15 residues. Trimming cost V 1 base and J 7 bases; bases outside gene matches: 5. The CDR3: CASSQGAGGRNEQFF. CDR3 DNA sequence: TGTGCCAGCAGCCAAGGGGCGGGAGGGAGGAATGAGCAGTTCTTC.

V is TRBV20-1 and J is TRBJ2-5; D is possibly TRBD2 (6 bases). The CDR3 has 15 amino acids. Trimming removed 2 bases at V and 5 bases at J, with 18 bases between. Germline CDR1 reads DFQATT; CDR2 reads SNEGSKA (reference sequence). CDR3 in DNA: TGCAGTGCTAGAATCCCAGGGACTCCAGCGGAGACCCAGTACTTC. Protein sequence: CSARIPGTPAETQYF.

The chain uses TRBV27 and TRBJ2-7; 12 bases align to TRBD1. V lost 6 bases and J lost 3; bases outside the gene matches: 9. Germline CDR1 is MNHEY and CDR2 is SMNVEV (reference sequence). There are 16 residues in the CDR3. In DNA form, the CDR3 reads TGTGCCAGCAGACCGATCGGGACAGGGGGCTACTACGAGCAGTACTTC. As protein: CASRPIGTGGYYEQYF.

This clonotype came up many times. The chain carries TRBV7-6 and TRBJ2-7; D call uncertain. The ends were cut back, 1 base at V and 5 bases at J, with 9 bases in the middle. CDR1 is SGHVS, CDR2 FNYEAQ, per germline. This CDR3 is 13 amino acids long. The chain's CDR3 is CASSLVASHEQYF. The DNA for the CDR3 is TGTGCCAGCAGCTTAGTCGCAAGTCACGAGCAGTACTTC.

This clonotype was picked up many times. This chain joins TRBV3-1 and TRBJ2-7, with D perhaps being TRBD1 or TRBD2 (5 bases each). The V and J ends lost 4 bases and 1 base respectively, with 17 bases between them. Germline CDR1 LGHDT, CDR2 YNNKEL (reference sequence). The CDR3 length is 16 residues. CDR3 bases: TGTGCCAGCAGCCTTACGAGGGACCACCCTTCCTACGAGCAGTACTTC. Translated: CASSLTRDHPSYEQYF.

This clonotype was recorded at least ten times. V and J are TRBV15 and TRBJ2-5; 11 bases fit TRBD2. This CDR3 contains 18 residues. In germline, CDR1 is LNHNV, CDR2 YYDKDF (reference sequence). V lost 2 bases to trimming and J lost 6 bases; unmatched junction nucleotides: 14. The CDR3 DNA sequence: TGTGCCACCAGCAGAACTGTTATCGCGGCTAGCGGGAGGAAGACCCAGTACTTC. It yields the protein CATSRTVIAASGRKTQYF.

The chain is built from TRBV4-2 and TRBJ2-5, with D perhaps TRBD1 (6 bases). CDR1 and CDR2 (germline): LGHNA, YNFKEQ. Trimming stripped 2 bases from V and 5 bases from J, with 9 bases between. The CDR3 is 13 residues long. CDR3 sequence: CASSQPRGETQYF. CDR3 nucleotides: TGTGCCAGCAGCCAACCTAGGGGGGAGACCCAGTACTTC.

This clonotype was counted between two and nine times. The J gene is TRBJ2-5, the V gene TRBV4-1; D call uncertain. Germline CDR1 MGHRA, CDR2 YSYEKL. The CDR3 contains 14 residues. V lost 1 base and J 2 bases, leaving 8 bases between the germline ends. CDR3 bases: TGCGCCAGCAGCCAAGGTTCAGGTCAAGAGACCCAGTACTTC. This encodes CASSQGSGQETQYF.

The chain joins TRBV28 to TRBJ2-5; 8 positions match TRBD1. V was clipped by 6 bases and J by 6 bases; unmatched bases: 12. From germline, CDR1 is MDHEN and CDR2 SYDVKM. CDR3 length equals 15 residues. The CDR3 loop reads CASSIARTGSQTQYF. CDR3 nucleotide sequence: TGTGCCAGCAGCATAGCCCGGACAGGGAGCCAGACCCAGTACTTC.

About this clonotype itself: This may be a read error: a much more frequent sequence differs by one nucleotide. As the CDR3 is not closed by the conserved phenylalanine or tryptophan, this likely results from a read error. The CDR3: CSVDIAGGSAGQFL. DNA for the CDR3: TGCAGCGTTGACATAGCGGGAGGGTCGGCAGGGCAGTTCCTC. This sequence joins TRBV29-1 and TRBJ2-1; TRBD2 matches 11 bases. Germline CDR1 SQVTM, CDR2 ANQGSEA. The CDR3 is made up of 14 amino acids. With V trimmed by 3 bases and J by 12 bases, 10 bases remained unmatched.